These T cell receptor beta chains were read from a single sample in a study of cytomegalovirus exposure and HLA in healthy donors. Only in-frame clones appear in the TCRdb table, and some are missing; sequencing was by immunoSEQ multiplex PCR. The sample yields under 200,000 clones, around 86% seen once. The sample was PBMCs. These receptors were taken from a human donor in good health. Each CDR3 is given with its conserved first and last residue. Some rows have no size entry. The others give once, few or many, or a class for an expanded clone.

clone_size	v_call	j_call	cdr3_aa
few	TRBV7-2	TRBJ2-7	CASSFGDNEQYF
few	TRBV7-6	TRBJ2-7	CASSNPYTGSSYEQYF
NA	TRBV7-6	TRBJ2-7	CASSPGLGTYEQYF
NA	TRBV23-1	TRBJ2-7	CASSRVLAERYEQYF
NA	TRBV9	TRBJ1-2	CASSPRSDYGYTF
NA	TRBV28	TRBJ1-4	CASSSGGTNEKLFF
few	TRBV4-3	TRBJ1-1	CASSPTTGSEAFF
NA	TRBV7-9	TRBJ2-7	CASSFADSPFPEQYF
NA	TRBV27	TRBJ2-4	CASSLVPLGGNIQYF
NA	TRBV27	TRBJ2-3	CASTTGGLITDTQYF
once	TRBV5-4	TRBJ1-1	CASSFTGDPPEAFF
NA	TRBV18	TRBJ2-7	CASEADSYEQYF
NA	TRBV2	TRBJ2-5	CASSREGGETQYF
NA	TRBV5-6	TRBJ2-7	CASSRGHHEQYF
NA	TRBV5-4	TRBJ2-5	CASSGTGKGRETQYF
NA	TRBV6-7	TRBJ2-2	CASSRLGQMKANTGELFF
once	TRBV19	TRBJ1-1	CASSIGTGRKAEAFF
NA	TRBV6-1	TRBJ1-3	CASSGDRNSGNTIYF
NA	TRBV2	TRBJ1-1	CASTSGGATEAFF
NA	TRBV6-5	TRBJ2-7	CASSYSTSGVTEQYF
few	TRBV12-1	TRBJ1-5	CASSWDSPNQPQHF
NA	TRBV25-1	TRBJ1-6	CASSELRQGHNSPPHF
once	TRBV2	TRBJ1-2	CATPPVYTF
NA	TRBV10-3	TRBJ1-1	CAISSRTGELSTEAFF
NA	TRBV12-5	TRBJ2-3	CASGLASGVTDTQYF
NA	TRBV4-1	TRBJ2-1	CASSRQRWGGDYNEQFF
NA	TRBV4-1	TRBJ2-7	CASSHEAGGSYEQYF
NA	TRBV11-3	TRBJ1-2	CASERSGYGYTF
once	TRBV7-9	TRBJ1-2	CASSLAPGQAWGGYTF
NA	TRBV9	TRBJ1-1	CASSSLPGGNTEAFF
NA	TRBV29-1	TRBJ1-1	CSVAGRLNTEAFF
NA	TRBV4-1	TRBJ2-7	CASSQTSGGYSYEQYF
few	TRBV7-2	TRBJ1-6	CASSREIGGRSPLHF
NA	TRBV4-2	TRBJ2-4	CASSATFGTQRAIQYF
NA	TRBV5-6	TRBJ1-6	CASSYGRGHNSPLHF
few	TRBV2	TRBJ1-2	CASSGYPYNYGYTF
NA	TRBV4-1	TRBJ1-2	CASSHLLDGYTF
NA	TRBV4-2	TRBJ2-7	CASSQEGRGTYEQYF
NA	TRBV4-1	TRBJ1-1	CASSQGQTGMNTEAFF
NA	TRBV18	TRBJ1-5	CASSPVVLTALNQPQHF
NA	TRBV5-1	TRBJ2-1	CASSLGLAVMNEQFF
NA	TRBV5-4	TRBJ2-7	CASSIKLAGIPTYEQYF
NA	TRBV18	TRBJ2-2	CASSPRDRDAGELFF